The 28 T cell receptor beta chains presented below share a single source sample, sequenced in a study of blood T cell repertoires in COVID-19. Data came from immunoSEQ multiplex PCR; TCRdb stores just in-frame clones and leaves some out. The sample has a few hundred thousand clones; 80% to 90% are singletons. Sample: peripheral blood. Receptors were obtained from a woman aged 45-60 years with COVID-19, enrolled during active disease.

This clone was counted only a few times. This rearrangement joins TRBV5-1 to TRBJ2-7; 7 bases align to TRBD2. The V gene end was trimmed by 4 bases and the J gene end by 2 bases; junction bases not matched to a gene: 6. The CDR3 has 14 residues. The germline V gene has CDR1 SGHRS and CDR2 YFSETQ. The CDR3 nucleotides are TGCGCCAGCAGCCGGGACTATCCCACCTACGAGCAGTACTTC. It specifies CASSRDYPTYEQYF.

J is TRBJ2-3 and V is TRBV24-1, with 8 bases matching TRBD1. V lost 2 bases, J lost 1 base, and 7 bases stayed unmatched. Germline CDR1 KGHDR, CDR2 SFDVKD. The CDR3 runs to 17 residues. In DNA form, the CDR3 reads TGTGCCACCAGTGATTCCCTGACAGGGGCTGGCACAGATACGCAGTATTTT. Amino acid sequence: CATSDSLTGAGTDTQYF.

This clone was recorded once. The chain recombines TRBV2 with TRBJ1-4; 7 bases agree with TRBD1. CDR3 length equals 13 residues. Germline trimming cut 10 bases from V and 4 bases from J; bases unmatched to any gene: 6. Per the germline V gene, CDR1 is SNHLY and CDR2 is FYNNEI. The CDR3 spells CAIGTESNEKLFF. The CDR3 DNA reads TGTGCCATTGGGACAGAAAGTAATGAAAAACTGTTTTTT.

V usage is TRBV10-3 and J usage is TRBJ2-4, with D tentatively TRBD2 (5 bases). This CDR3 is built from 16 residues. V lost 5 bases and J lost 0, with 14 bases in between. Germline CDR1 and CDR2: ENHRY and SYGVKD. The CDR3 loop is CAISMERALAKNIQYF. The CDR3, as DNA: TGTGCCATCAGTATGGAGAGGGCGTTAGCCAAAAACATTCAGTACTTC.

This chain uses TRBV12-3 or TRBV12-4 with TRBJ1-5; a weak D match, TRBD1 (5 bases). With 3 bases removed from V and 7 bases from J, the gap between germline ends came to 10 bases. The CDR3 contains 13 residues. The CDR3 here is CASSFRVRQPQHF. CDR3 nucleotides: TGTGCCAGCAGTTTCAGGGTCCGACAGCCCCAGCATTTT.

V usage is TRBV5-5 and J usage is TRBJ2-2, with 8 bases fitting TRBD1. CDR1 is SGHKS, CDR2 YYEKEE, per germline (reference sequence). The CDR3 length is 15 residues. V dropped 4 bases and J dropped 5; count of bases not matched to a gene: 7. This CDR3 reads CASSGGQVYTGELFF. DNA of the CDR3: TGTGCCAGCAGCGGGGGACAGGTCTATACCGGGGAGCTGTTTTTT.

J is TRBJ1-2 and V is TRBV18; 7 nucleotides align to TRBD1. The ends lost 3 bases at V and 7 bases at J; junction bases unmatched: 23. The CDR3 loop spans 19 amino acids. CDR1 and CDR2 from the germline V gene are KGHSH and LQKENI. The CDR3 reads CASSPRPTPTGIRGSGYTF. The CDR3 DNA is TGTGCCAGCTCACCTAGGCCGACCCCGACAGGGATTCGTGGGTCTGGCTACACCTTC. Complete variable domain (other parts from reference TRBV18 and TRBJ1-2): NAGVMQNPRHLVRRRGQEARLRCSPMKGHSHVYWYRQLPEEGLKFMVYLQKENIIDESGMPKERFSAEFPKEGPSILRIQQVVRGDSAAYFCASSPRPTPTGIRGSGYTFGSGTRLTVV.

The CDR3: CASRLGLADTGELFF. CDR3 coding DNA: TGTGCCAGCAGGCTCGGACTAGCGGACACCGGGGAGCTGTTTTTT. The chain uses TRBV28 and TRBJ2-2; the match to TRBD2 covers 10 bases. J lost 3 bases, V lost 6 bases, and 4 bases had no gene match. Per the germline V gene, CDR1 is MDHEN and CDR2 is SYDVKM. The CDR3 is 15 amino acids.

The genes are TRBV19 and TRBJ2-7, with 12 nucleotides matching TRBD2. The CDR3 has 16 residues. The germline V gene has CDR1 LNHDA and CDR2 SQIVND (reference sequence). Trimming cost V 4 bases and J 4 bases; bases outside gene matches: 8. The CDR3 sequence is CASSKRLAGVSYEQYF. Here the CDR3 DNA reads TGTGCCAGTAGTAAGAGACTAGCGGGAGTGTCTTACGAGCAGTACTTC.

The J gene is TRBJ1-4, the V gene TRBV6-5, with a weak D call TRBD1 (6 bases). From germline, CDR1 is MNHEY and CDR2 SVGAGI. V was clipped by 6 bases and J by 12 bases, with 17 bases between them. The CDR3 spans 13 residues. CDR3 nucleotides: TGTGCCAGCAGGAAAGCACAGGGTCCAGAACTGTTTTTT. Its protein is CASRKAQGPELFF.

In its sample, this clone was seen once. The chain is built from TRBV7-9 and TRBJ1-4, with a possible D match to TRBD1 (5 bases). The CDR3 spans 14 residues. Trimming shortened V by 2 bases and J by 6 bases, and 10 bases separated the two germline ends. Germline assignment: CDR1 SEHNR and CDR2 FQNEAQ (reference sequence). The CDR3 is CASSLRGGHEKLFF. CDR3 bases: TGTGCCAGCAGCTTAAGGGGAGGACATGAAAAACTGTTTTTT.

This rearrangement joins TRBV6-2 or TRBV6-3 to TRBJ1-2; possibly TRBD1 for D (6 bases). The V end was cut by 6 bases, the J end by 4 bases, with 9 bases between. Per the germline V gene, CDR1 is MNHEY and CDR2 is SVGEGT. The CDR3 runs to 12 residues. The CDR3 DNA sequence: TGTGCCAGCAGCCAGGGGCTCTATGGCTACACCTTC. As protein: CASSQGLYGYTF.

The chain uses TRBV7-3 and TRBJ2-5; a weak D match, TRBD2 (6 bases). Germline assignment: CDR1 SGHTA and CDR2 FQGTGA. The CDR3 consists of 14 residues. V gave up 5 bases and J gave up 4 bases, with 14 bases separating them. The CDR3 nucleotides are TGTGCCAGCAGCCTGGCGGGGCCAAGAGAGACCCAGTACTTC. Translating gives CASSLAGPRETQYF.

This rearrangement joins TRBV5-5 to TRBJ2-5; D gene ambiguous. The CDR3 is 13 amino acids. Looked up from germline, CDR1 is SGHKS and CDR2 is YYEKEE (reference sequence). V lost 4 bases and J lost 8, with 15 bases in between. The CDR3 loop is CASSPSSVRTQYF. The CDR3 region has the DNA TGTGCCAGCAGCCCTTCTAGTGTTAGAACCCAGTACTTC.

This chain joins TRBV19 and TRBJ1-6; tentatively, D is TRBD1 (6 bases). This CDR3 contains 16 residues. CDR1 LNHDA and CDR2 SQIVND come from the germline V gene (reference sequence). The V end was cut by 5 bases, the J end by 8 bases, with 19 bases between. CDR3 sequence reads: CASSGPRGFRDSPLHF. The CDR3 DNA reads as TGTGCCAGTAGTGGGCCCAGGGGATTTCGGGATTCACCCCTCCACTTT. Using reference TRBV19 and TRBJ1-6 for the parts outside the CDR3, the full variable domain is DGGITQSPKYLFRKEGQNVTLSCEQNLNHDAMYWYRQDPGQGLRLIYYSQIVNDFQKGDIAEGYSVSREKKESFPLTVTSAQKNPTAFYLCASSGPRGFRDSPLHFGNGTRLTVT.

This clone was seen just once. The V and J genes are TRBV5-1 and TRBJ2-1; 12 nucleotides match TRBD2. This CDR3 region has 15 residues. V trimming: 6 bases; J trimming: 4 bases; junction bases outside the gene matches: 5. From germline, CDR1 is SGHRS and CDR2 YFSETQ. The CDR3 here is CASTGLAGGYNEQFF. The CDR3 coding sequence is TGCGCCAGCACAGGTCTAGCGGGAGGGTACAATGAGCAGTTCTTC.

The gene calls are TRBV7-2 and TRBJ2-3; the D is unclear. The V end lost 1 base, the J end lost 6 bases, and 5 bases lay between the germline ends. The CDR3 extends over 12 amino acids. Germline assignment: CDR1 SGHTA and CDR2 FQGNSA. The CDR3 nucleotides are TGTGCCAGCAGCTTAGTTATCGATACGCAGTATTTT. This encodes CASSLVIDTQYF.

V and J are TRBV11-2 and TRBJ2-2; weak D call: TRBD1 (6 bases). This CDR3 comprises 17 residues. V dropped 2 bases and J dropped 6 bases, with 19 bases sitting between them. Germline V lookup: CDR1 SGHAT, CDR2 FQNNGV. The CDR3 loop is CASSLRPPGDLAGELFF. CDR3 nucleotide sequence: TGTGCCAGCAGCTTAAGGCCCCCAGGGGATCTTGCCGGGGAGCTGTTTTTT.

This chain connects TRBV7-9 to TRBJ2-7; 9 bases fit TRBD1. Trimming removed 5 bases from V and 0 bases from J; junction bases left unmatched: 8. This CDR3 region has 16 residues. Germline loops: CDR1 SEHNR, CDR2 FQNEAQ (reference sequence). The CDR3 DNA reads TGTGCCAGCAGCACCACAGGGGGCCAGAGCTCCTACGAGCAGTACTTC. It yields the protein CASSTTGGQSSYEQYF.

This clone was counted a few times. The chain couples TRBV19 to TRBJ1-2; D perhaps matches TRBD1 (5 bases). Trimming took 3 bases from V and 8 from J, leaving 10 bases between them. The CDR3 sequence is 12 residues long. Germline loops: CDR1 LNHDA, CDR2 SQIVND (reference sequence). The CDR3 sequence is CASSIGGVGYTF. DNA for the CDR3: TGTGCCAGTAGTATCGGAGGGGTAGGCTACACCTTC.

This clone was counted a single time. The chain joins TRBV30 to TRBJ1-5; 9 nucleotides line up with TRBD1. The CDR3 has 14 amino acids. J gave up 5 bases and V 0 bases, and 2 bases lay outside the gene matches. Germline-derived CDR1 and CDR2 are GTSNPN and SVGIG (reference sequence). Written as DNA, the CDR3 is TGTGCCTGGAGTGTCCGACAGGGGGATCAGCCCCAGCATTTT. Amino acid sequence: CAWSVRQGDQPQHF.

The CDR3 spells CASTGTRRNEQYF. In nucleotides, the CDR3 is TGTGCCAGCACGGGGACTAGGAGGAACGAGCAGTACTTC. This chain joins TRBV27 and TRBJ2-7; 8 bases line up with TRBD2. Trimming removed 7 bases from V and 5 bases from J; junction bases left unmatched: 7. The CDR3 loop spans 13 amino acids. The germline V gene has CDR1 MNHEY and CDR2 SMNVEV (reference sequence).

This chain connects TRBV18 to TRBJ2-3; 8 bases align to TRBD1. Germline values: CDR1 KGHSH, CDR2 LQKENI. CDR3 length: 16 residues. With V trimmed by 5 bases and J by 6 bases, 13 bases remained unmatched. CDR3 sequence: CASSSGTGGRTDTQYF. The CDR3 DNA reads as TGTGCCAGCTCATCTGGTACAGGGGGTAGGACGGATACGCAGTATTTT. The variable domain in full, completed from reference TRBV18 and TRBJ2-3, reads NAGVMQNPRHLVRRRGQEARLRCSPMKGHSHVYWYRQLPEEGLKFMVYLQKENIIDESGMPKERFSAEFPKEGPSILRIQQVVRGDSAAYFCASSSGTGGRTDTQYFGPGTRLTVL.

This clone occurred many times. The genes are TRBV6-5 and TRBJ1-5; 11 nucleotides agree with TRBD1. V lost 8 bases to trimming and J lost 4 bases; unmatched junction nucleotides: 1. The CDR3 covers 13 residues. The germline V gene has CDR1 MNHEY and CDR2 SVGAGI. The CDR3 reads CASGQGANQPQHF. Written as DNA, the CDR3 is TGTGCCAGCGGACAGGGGGCGAATCAGCCCCAGCATTTT.

The gene calls are TRBV6-2 or TRBV6-3 and TRBJ2-7; a possible D gene is TRBD2 (6 bases). Germline CDR1 and CDR2: MNHEY and SVGEGT. This CDR3 has 12 residues. Deletions cut 5 bases from V and 3 bases from J, with 8 bases between. DNA for the CDR3: TGTGCCAGCAGTACGGGGGACTACGAGCAGTACTTC. As protein: CASSTGDYEQYF.

The chain couples TRBV15 to TRBJ2-1; no definite D call. The V end lost 1 base, the J end lost 4 bases, and 8 bases lay between the germline ends. CDR1 and CDR2 from the germline V gene are LNHNV and YYDKDF (reference sequence). There are 14 residues in the CDR3. The CDR3 sequence: CATSRAQTYNEQFF. Written as DNA, the CDR3 is TGTGCCACCAGCAGAGCCCAGACTTACAATGAGCAGTTCTTC.

This chain connects TRBV7-9 to TRBJ2-7, with 12 bases that match TRBD2. V trimming: 3 bases; J trimming: 2 bases; junction bases outside the gene matches: 2. CDR3 size: 15 residues. CDR1 and CDR2 (germline): SEHNR, FQNEAQ (reference sequence). The CDR3 coding sequence is TGTGCCAGCAGCTTTGGGACTAGCGGGCCCTACGAGCAGTACTTC. Translating gives CASSFGTSGPYEQYF.

V usage is TRBV5-1 and J usage is TRBJ1-5; D perhaps matches TRBD1 (5 bases). CDR1 and CDR2 (germline): SGHRS, YFSETQ. The CDR3 extends over 13 amino acids. V lost 3 bases and J lost 4, with 8 bases in between. The CDR3 sequence: CASSYTGNQPQHF. For the CDR3, the DNA is TGCGCCAGCAGCTACACAGGTAATCAGCCCCAGCATTTT.